The sequence of this T cell receptor beta chain was determined in a study of cytomegalovirus exposure and HLA in healthy donors. The wider study: In an earlier analysis, around 100 million unique TCR beta sequences were found from some 180 million T cells. The study's findings and limits: The investigators catalogued some 160 TCR beta chains as cytomegalovirus-associated. About 87% or about 30% of the time was how often most TCR beta V segments were productive, according to an earlier analysis.

J gave up 7 bases and V 5 bases, and 7 bases lay outside the gene matches. This CDR3 region has 14 residues. Germline values: CDR1 SEHNR, CDR2 FQNEAQ (reference sequence). In the PCR, 60 Vbeta and 13 Jbeta primers were used. Here immunoSEQ multiplex PCR was the method, and the copy in TCRdb shows in-frame clones only, minus some. The sample lists about 120,000 clones; 65% to 80% were seen once. This clone showed up just a few times. Its antigen is not identified. Sequences were obtained from PBMCs. The clonotype comes from a woman aged 40 to 50 in good health and CMV-seropositive. The chain combines TRBV7-9 with TRBJ1-5, with TRBD1 matching 8 bases. In nucleotides, the CDR3 is TGTGCCAGCAGCAAAGGACAGGGACGCCAGCCCCAGCATTTT. Protein sequence: CASSKGQGRQPQHF.